This is a list of T cell receptor beta chains from one sample in a study of T cells after yellow fever vaccination. TCRdb re-derived calls from the 5' RACE reads in MiXCR, one entry per CDR3 protein. The sample holds just over 250,000 distinct CDR3 sequences, roughly 5% seen once. Sample: CD4+ T cells sorted from PBMCs, taken on the day of the yellow fever booster vaccination. The receptor set was obtained from a man between 18 and 29 years old who received the YFV17D yellow fever vaccine. The CDR3 runs from the conserved cysteine through the conserved F or W. D genes are given only for firm matches. A clone size is listed for some rows: how often the clone was seen (once, few, many), or a class if it is expanded.

TRBJ2-3 | . | TRBD2 | TRBV6-5 | CASSYSMLLAGGDTQYF | TGTGCCAGCAGTTACTCGATGTTACTAGCGGGGGGAGATACGCAGTATTTT
TRBJ1-1 | many | . | TRBV6-5 | CASSPMGRKAFF | TGTGCCAGCAGTCCGATGGGAAGAAAAGCTTTCTTT
TRBJ1-4 | many | . | TRBV5-5 | CASSLDRVGKLFF | TGTGCCAGCAGCTTGGACAGGGTAGGAAAACTGTTTTTT
TRBJ1-1 | many | . | TRBV7-2 | CASSTDSSNTEAFF | TGTGCCAGCAGTACCGACAGTTCTAACACTGAAGCTTTCTTT
TRBJ2-5 | many | . | TRBV11-3 | CASSLGLGKTQYF | TGTGCCAGCAGCTTAGGGCTGGGAAAGACCCAGTACTTC
TRBJ1-5 | . | TRBD1 | TRBV4-2 | CASSQDDREVNQPQHF | TGTGCCAGCAGCCAAGATGACAGGGAAGTAAATCAGCCCCAGCATTTT
TRBJ2-3 | . | . | TRBV5-1 | CASSPYRDTDTQYF | TGCGCCAGCAGCCCTTACAGGGACACAGATACGCAGTATTTT
TRBJ2-3 | few | . | TRBV4-2 | CASSQGRGADTQYF | TGTGCCAGCAGCCAAGGCAGGGGAGCAGATACGCAGTATTTT
TRBJ2-2 | . | . | TRBV6-5 | CASSYGGGSTGELFF | TGTGCCAGCAGTTACGGAGGTGGCTCCACCGGGGAGCTGTTTTTT
TRBJ2-5 | . | . | TRBV10-3 | CAISESKGMAETQYF | TGTGCCATCAGTGAGTCGAAGGGGATGGCAGAGACCCAGTACTTC
TRBJ2-3 | . | . | TRBV30 | CAWTWGDTQYF | TGTGCCTGGACCTGGGGGGATACGCAGTATTTT
TRBJ2-1 | many | TRBD2 | TRBV5-1 | CASSPGLAGGYEQFF | TGCGCCAGCAGCCCCGGACTAGCGGGGGGATATGAGCAGTTCTTC
TRBJ2-1 | few | . | TRBV24-1 | CATSRDGTFNEQFF | TGTGCCACCAGTCGGGACGGTACCTTCAATGAGCAGTTCTTC
TRBJ2-5 | many | TRBD2 | TRBV20-1 | CSATGTREQETQYF | TGCAGTGCTACCGGGACTAGGGAACAAGAGACCCAGTACTTC
TRBJ2-3 | . | . | TRBV11-3 | CASSLGGAGTDTQYF | TGTGCCAGCAGCTTGGGGGGGGCTGGAACAGATACGCAGTATTTT
TRBJ1-1 | few | . | TRBV6-6 | CASSYNLVVTEAFF | TGTGCCAGCAGTTACAATCTTGTAGTCACTGAAGCTTTCTTT
TRBJ1-1 | many | TRBD1 | TRBV7-2 | CASSPYRGTTEAFF | TGTGCCAGCAGCCCGTACAGGGGAACCACTGAAGCTTTCTTT
TRBJ2-3 | many | . | TRBV4-2 | CASSHERRYTDTQYF | TGTGCCAGCAGCCATGAGCGGAGATACACAGATACGCAGTATTTT
TRBJ1-2 | few | TRBD1 | TRBV4-1 | CASSDTQGAGGYTF | TGCGCCAGCAGCGATACACAGGGGGCTGGTGGCTACACCTTC
TRBJ1-2 | . | . | TRBV7-9 | CASGRGNGYTF | TGTGCCAGCGGTCGGGGGAATGGCTACACCTTC
TRBJ2-1 | many | TRBD2 | TRBV4-3 | CASSQRTSAEQFF | TGCGCCAGCAGCCAACGGACTAGCGCGGAGCAGTTCTTC
TRBJ2-5 | few | . | TRBV25-1 | CASSVGGLGGETQYF | TGTGCCAGCAGTGTCGGGGGCCTGGGTGGAGAGACCCAGTACTTC
TRBJ1-5 | . | TRBD1 | TRBV6-5 | CASRMTGWSNQPQHF | TGTGCCAGCAGGATGACAGGGTGGAGCAATCAGCCCCAGCATTTT
TRBJ1-1 | . | . | TRBV7-2 | CASSPGGGRTEAFF | TGTGCCAGCAGCCCCGGGGGCGGGCGCACTGAAGCTTTCTTT
TRBJ2-5 | few | . | TRBV10-3 | CAIGRPEQETQYF | TGTGCCATCGGTAGGCCCGAACAAGAGACCCAGTACTTC
TRBJ2-1 | . | TRBD2 | TRBV25-1 | CASGASGGTAYNEQFF | TGTGCCAGCGGAGCTAGCGGGGGGACCGCTTACAATGAGCAGTTCTTC